This T cell receptor beta chain was found in a study of tumor and adjacent non-tumor tissue in lung cancer. Looking at the study overall: The cohort had about 12 adenocarcinoma, a couple of squamous cell and 1 small cell patients. The patients, roughly 10 men and a handful of women, were about 31 to 85 with stage I to III disease.

Whole-study results and caveats: Tumor repertoires had a smaller top 100 clone share than normal lung. TCR diversity was significantly greater in tumor than normal lung tissue.

This clonotype has more than one count but fewer than ten. No antigen is known for it. This sample's RNA came from whole unsorted tissue. A modified ARM-PCR protocol with three rounds of nested PCR amplified TCRbeta. TCRdb recomputed calls from the multiplex PCR reads with MiXCR, one row per CDR3 protein. This sample has approximately 76,000 distinct CDR3 sequences, with around 70% found just once. Sequencing was performed on lung tumor tissue. This receptor was identified in a woman aged 65 to 85 with non-small cell lung cancer.

The CDR3 sequence is CASSQASGLNQETQYF. As DNA, the CDR3 is TGTGCCAGCAGTCAGGCTAGCGGGCTCAACCAAGAGACCCAGTACTTC. J is TRBJ2-5 and V is TRBV4-2; 8 bases match TRBD2. This CDR3 has 16 residues. Germline V CDR1 and CDR2: LGHNA, YNFKEQ. Germline trimming cut 6 bases from V and 0 bases from J; bases unmatched to any gene: 9.